This T cell receptor (beta chain) was identified during a study of cytomegalovirus exposure and HLA in healthy donors. Whole-study context: Later, an analysis reported that the 100 to 150 validation repertoires had used the same platform as the approximately 600 first-cohort repertoires. Overall study results and limits: Researchers catalogued 164 TCR beta chains as cytomegalovirus-associated. Using the classifier, cytomegalovirus status was reportedly diagnosed with high specificity and sensitivity.

This CDR3 region has 14 residues. The germline V gene encodes CDR1 SGHAT and CDR2 FQNNGV. V shed 5 bases and J shed 3 bases, with 13 bases lying between them. As for this clone: Antigen: not known.

While the first cohort had 600 to 800 subjects, the donors belonged to the separate validation cohort of roughly 130 subjects. Only in-frame clones appear in the TCRdb table, and some are missing; sequencing was by immunoSEQ multiplex PCR. The data show about 330,000 clones, with roughly 88% seen just once and around 0.84% held by the top ten. The source is a woman between 18 and 29 years old in good health and CMV-seronegative. The chain is built from TRBV11-2 and TRBJ1-2, with a weak D call TRBD1 (5 bases). The sample taken for sequencing was PBMCs. This CDR3 is CASSQQGGDYGYTF. The CDR3 DNA sequence: TGTGCCAGCAGCCAGCAGGGTGGAGACTATGGCTACACCTTC.